This is a list of T cell receptor beta chains from one sample in a study of blood T cell repertoires in COVID-19. Produced via immunoSEQ multiplex PCR; TCRdb's table is partial and in-frame only. The table includes around 350,000 clones, approximately 86% detected once. Input material: peripheral blood. All receptors derive from a human donor in a cohort sampled during active COVID-19. Both conserved end residues are part of each CDR3. The order of the fields is V gene, D gene, clone size, J gene, CDR3 protein, CDR3 DNA. The D gene is left open where the match is weak. Part of the rows lack a size; the others show once, few, many or a class for expanded clones.

>TRBV28|.|.|TRBJ2-1
CASRGGVTGEQFF
TGTGCCAGCAGGGGAGGGGTGACAGGTGAGCAGTTCTTC
>TRBV2|.|.|TRBJ1-2
CASSAGYPHYGYTF
TGTGCCAGCAGTGCAGGGTACCCACACTATGGCTACACCTTC
>TRBV5-1|.|.|TRBJ2-3
CASSLRTDTQYF
TGCGCCAGCAGCCTTCGCACAGATACGCAGTATTTT
>TRBV29-1|.|.|TRBJ2-7
CSVEGGLWEYGNEQYF
TGCAGCGTTGAAGGAGGTCTGTGGGAGTATGGGAACGAGCAGTACTTC
>TRBV20-1|.|.|TRBJ1-1
CSATGYTEAFF
TGCAGTGCTACAGGGTACACTGAAGCTTTCTTT
>TRBV7-9|.|.|TRBJ1-4
CASSTGTSNEKLFF
TGTGCCAGCAGCACCGGGACATCTAATGAAAAACTGTTTTTT
>TRBV28|.|.|TRBJ2-7
CASSLPNRDEQYF
TGTGCCAGCAGTTTACCTAACAGGGACGAGCAGTACTTC
>TRBV5-1|.|.|TRBJ1-3
CASSLDTGAGNTIYF
TGCGCCAGCAGCTTGGACACGGGGGCTGGAAACACCATATATTTT
>TRBV18|.|.|TRBJ2-1
CASSSIEEGEQFF
TGTGCCAGCTCATCTATCGAGGAGGGCGAGCAGTTCTTC
>TRBV6-6|TRBD1|.|TRBJ1-5
CASSQDRASNQPQHF
TGTGCCAGCAGCCAGGACAGGGCGAGCAATCAGCCCCAGCATTTT
>TRBV1|.|.|TRBJ2-7
CTNPSLIAGDPFYEQYF
TGCACCAACCCTTCCTTGATAGCGGGAGACCCATTCTACGAGCAGTACTTC
>TRBV5-1|.|.|TRBJ2-1
CASSIQGSSSYNEQFF
TGCGCCAGCAGCATACAGGGTTCTAGCTCCTACAATGAGCAGTTCTTC
>TRBV6-4|.|once|TRBJ1-2
CASSDSGTGNGYTF
TGTGCCAGCAGTGACTCTGGAACAGGGAATGGCTACACCTTC
>TRBV4-2|.|once|TRBJ2-1
CASSQALAEHYNEQFF
TGTGCCAGCAGCCAAGCTTTAGCGGAACACTACAATGAGCAGTTCTTC
>TRBV5-4|TRBD1|many|TRBJ1-1
CASSSRDRANTEAFF
TGTGCCAGCAGCTCCCGGGACAGGGCCAACACTGAAGCTTTCTTT
>TRBV2|.|.|TRBJ2-7
CASSELAGTAYEQYF
TGTGCCAGCAGTGAACTTGCGGGGACTGCCTACGAGCAGTACTTC
>TRBV7-9|TRBD2|.|TRBJ2-5
CASSLNGLAGVRETQYF
TGTGCCAGCAGCTTAAACGGGTTAGCGGGGGTCCGGGAGACCCAGTACTTC
>TRBV7-2|.|.|TRBJ2-1
CASSLTPSPNYNEQFF
TGTGCCAGCAGCTTAACCCCTAGTCCTAACTACAATGAGCAGTTCTTC
>TRBV5-1|TRBD1|.|TRBJ1-3
CASSLDRGLGNTIYF
TGCGCCAGCAGCTTGGACAGGGGGTTAGGAAACACCATATATTTT
>TRBV5-1|TRBD1|.|TRBJ2-7
CASSHNGQGATDEQYF
TGCGCCAGCAGTCACAATGGACAGGGGGCTACGGACGAGCAGTACTTC
>TRBV19|.|once|TRBJ2-1
CASSINRGGEQFF
TGTGCCAGTAGTATCAACCGTGGCGGGGAGCAGTTCTTC
>TRBV9|TRBD2|.|TRBJ2-7
CASSVGTSGLHEQYF
TGTGCCAGCAGCGTAGGGACTAGCGGGTTACACGAGCAGTACTTC
>TRBV5-1|.|.|TRBJ1-4
CASSLRPGRNEKLFF
TGCGCCAGCAGCTTGCGGCCAGGGAGGAATGAAAAACTGTTTTTT
>TRBV5-1|.|.|TRBJ1-6
CASSIDRDNSPLHF
TGCGCCAGCAGCATAGACAGAGATAATTCACCCCTCCACTTT
>TRBV7-9|.|few|TRBJ1-1
CASSLALGVGTEAFF
TGTGCCAGCAGCTTAGCGTTAGGGGTAGGGACTGAAGCTTTCTTT
>TRBV28|TRBD2|.|TRBJ2-3
CASSLGTSGGSDTQYF
TGTGCCAGCAGTTTAGGGACTAGCGGGGGATCAGATACGCAGTATTTT
>TRBV19|.|.|TRBJ2-3
CASSIGLALDTQYF
TGTGCCAGTAGTATTGGGCTAGCATTAGATACGCAGTATTTT
>TRBV12-3/TRBV12-4|.|.|TRBJ1-2
CASSSVENYGYTF
TGTGCCAGCAGTAGTGTGGAGAATTATGGCTACACCTTC
>TRBV28|.|.|TRBJ2-1
CASSLERGSSYNEQFF
TGTGCCAGCAGTTTGGAACGGGGGAGCTCCTACAATGAGCAGTTCTTC
>TRBV29-1|TRBD1|few|TRBJ2-1
CSVDRTGEPNEQFF
TGCAGCGTTGACCGGACAGGGGAACCCAATGAGCAGTTCTTC
>TRBV19|.|once|TRBJ2-6
CASSIEDSGANVLTF
TGTGCCAGTAGTATCGAGGACTCTGGGGCCAACGTCCTGACTTTC
>TRBV5-1|.|few|TRBJ1-1
CASSFTAIDTEAFF
TGCGCCAGCAGCTTCACAGCTATTGACACTGAAGCTTTCTTT
>TRBV3-1/TRBV3-2|.|.|TRBJ1-1
CASSQHRAEAFF
TGTGCCAGCAGCCAACACAGGGCTGAAGCTTTCTTT
>TRBV3-1/TRBV3-2|.|.|TRBJ1-2
CASSPPRGGRTF
TGTGCCAGCAGCCCCCCGAGGGGAGGGCGCACCTTC
>TRBV28|TRBD2|.|TRBJ2-5
CASSPHRSGRLRETQYF
TGTGCCAGCAGCCCCCATAGGAGCGGGAGATTGCGGGAGACCCAGTACTTC
>TRBV30|.|.|TRBJ1-3
CAWERYGNTIYF
TGTGCCTGGGAGAGGTATGGAAACACCATATATTTT
>TRBV9|.|.|TRBJ1-2
CASSPPGGVYGYTF
TGTGCCAGCAGCCCGCCGGGGGGGGTCTATGGCTACACCTTC
>TRBV3-1/TRBV3-2|.|.|TRBJ2-1
CASSQDGADWIYNEQFF
TGTGCCAGCAGCCAAGATGGAGCTGACTGGATCTACAATGAGCAGTTCTTC
>TRBV6-4|.|once|TRBJ1-5
CASKPSGNSNQPQHF
TGTGCCAGCAAACCCTCCGGGAATAGCAATCAGCCCCAGCATTTT
>TRBV9|.|.|TRBJ1-6
CASSVDRGPSSPLHF
TGTGCCAGCAGCGTAGATAGGGGTCCCAGTTCACCCCTCCACTTT
>TRBV7-2|.|once|TRBJ1-1
CASSDHGGGNTEAFF
TGTGCCAGCAGCGACCATGGGGGGGGGAACACTGAAGCTTTCTTT
>TRBV7-8|.|.|TRBJ2-5
CASSLAPGLGGETQYF
TGTGCCAGCAGCTTAGCCCCGGGACTTGGAGGAGAGACCCAGTACTTC
>TRBV13|TRBD2|.|TRBJ2-1
CASSPRTSGGAENEQFF
TGTGCCAGCAGCCCCCGGACTAGCGGGGGGGCCGAGAATGAGCAGTTCTTC
>TRBV4-2|TRBD2|.|TRBJ2-1
CASSQQSGGPENEQFF
TGTGCCAGCAGCCAGCAATCGGGAGGGCCGGAAAATGAGCAGTTCTTC
>TRBV30|.|.|TRBJ2-2
CAWSVPLVLNTGELFF
TGTGCCTGGAGTGTCCCTCTCGTCTTGAACACCGGGGAGCTGTTTTTT
>TRBV30|.|.|TRBJ2-2
CAWSGESLSTGELFF
TGTGCCTGGAGCGGAGAATCTCTGAGCACCGGGGAGCTGTTTTTT
>TRBV5-1|TRBD1|.|TRBJ1-5
CASSTGTGQSQPQHF
TGCGCCAGCAGCACCGGGACAGGCCAGAGTCAGCCCCAGCATTTT
>TRBV2|TRBD1|few|TRBJ2-5
CASSFARQGWETQYF
TGTGCCAGCAGTTTCGCCCGACAGGGTTGGGAGACCCAGTACTTC
>TRBV3-1/TRBV3-2|TRBD1|.|TRBJ1-5
CASSGTGTGQPQHF
TGTGCCAGCAGCGGTACAGGGACAGGCCAGCCCCAGCATTTT
>TRBV6-5|.|.|TRBJ1-1
CASSYSSPPVTEAFF
TGTGCCAGCAGTTACTCGTCCCCCCCGGTCACTGAAGCTTTCTTT
>TRBV28|TRBD2|.|TRBJ2-5
CASGLAGEGETQYF
TGTGCCTCAGGACTAGCGGGAGAAGGAGAGACCCAGTACTTC
>TRBV7-9|TRBD1|once|TRBJ1-2
CASSLGTGANGYTF
TGTGCCAGCAGCTTGGGGACAGGGGCGAATGGCTACACCTTC
>TRBV6-5|.|.|TRBJ2-7
CASSYSSQASYEQYF
TGTGCCAGCAGTTACTCGTCCCAGGCCTCCTACGAGCAGTACTTC
>TRBV19|TRBD1|.|TRBJ2-1
CASRPGQGANEQFF
TGTGCCAGTAGGCCGGGACAGGGCGCCAATGAGCAGTTCTTC
>TRBV5-1|.|.|TRBJ1-3
CASSLGQYHAGNTIYF
TGCGCCAGCAGCTTGGGGCAGTACCATGCTGGAAACACCATATATTTT
>TRBV4-1|TRBD2|.|TRBJ2-3
CASSHNRGGAGGRGDTQYF
TGCGCCAGCAGCCATAATAGAGGAGGCGCGGGGGGCCGGGGAGATACGCAGTATTTT
>TRBV5-1|.|few|TRBJ2-7
CASSLTAAHEQYF
TGCGCCAGCAGCTTGACCGCGGCCCACGAGCAGTACTTC
>TRBV7-8|.|.|TRBJ1-4
CASSLWLGRSTNEKLFF
TGTGCCAGCAGCCTTTGGCTGGGGAGATCAACTAATGAAAAACTGTTTTTT
>TRBV7-9|.|.|TRBJ1-2
CASSLTYGQYSGYTF
TGTGCCAGCAGCTTAACCTATGGACAGTACTCTGGCTACACCTTC